The 5 T cell receptor beta chains below come from one sample, sequenced in a study of blood T cells in healthy people across ages. Using a J-beta primer mix together with a sample-barcoded 5' primer, a second PCR was run for roughly 6 to 11 cycles. One entry per CDR3 protein results from TCRdb running MiXCR on the 5' RACE reads. The sample has 650,000 to 1,000,000 distinct CDR3 sequences, roughly 40% seen once; the top ten hold 10% to 15%. Source material: blood. These receptors were obtained from a man younger than 35 in good health.

This clonotype was detected a few times. The V gene is TRBV10-2, the J gene TRBJ2-7, with no clear D. CDR3 length: 14 amino acids. CDR1 and CDR2 (germline): WSHSY, SAAADI. The V end was cut by 0 bases, the J end by 1 base, with 7 bases between. This CDR3 is CASSESSQSYEQYF. The DNA for the CDR3 is TGCGCCAGCAGTGAGTCGTCCCAGTCCTACGAGCAGTACTTC.

This clonotype was found many times. The V and J genes are TRBV4-1 and TRBJ2-3; TRBD1 agrees at 10 bases. V lost 2 bases, J lost 1 base, and 6 bases stayed unmatched. There are 17 residues in the CDR3. Looked up from germline, CDR1 is MGHRA and CDR2 is YSYEKL. In DNA form, the CDR3 reads TGCGCCAGCAGCCAACTAGCCGGGACAGGGGGCACAGATACGCAGTATTTT. Translated, it gives CASSQLAGTGGTDTQYF.

This clonotype was detected only a few times. The V gene is TRBV6-5, the J gene TRBJ2-1; 11 bases line up with TRBD2. From germline, CDR1 is MNHEY and CDR2 SVGAGI. The CDR3 runs to 15 residues. The trim removed 4 bases at V and 9 bases at J, leaving 8 bases unmatched. The CDR3 spells CASSFVSGGESEQFF. The DNA for the CDR3 is TGTGCCAGCAGTTTCGTTAGCGGGGGGGAGTCTGAGCAGTTCTTC.

This clonotype was observed a few times. The chain uses TRBV4-2 and TRBJ1-2, with D unresolved. This CDR3 spans 14 amino acids. Trimming cost V 0 bases and J 3 bases, with 8 bases left between them. Germline V gene sequence: CDR1 LGHNA, CDR2 YNFKEQ. The DNA of the CDR3 is TGTGCCAGCAGCCAAGAAATGGCTTACTATGGCTACACCTTC. This sequence encodes CASSQEMAYYGYTF.

The rearrangement links TRBV4-1 to TRBJ2-4, with a possible D match to TRBD2 (6 bases). The end of the DNA aligns better with TRBJ2-7, so the J call may be wrong. This CDR3 is built from 15 residues. Germline V gene data show CDR1 as MGHRA and CDR2 as YSYEKL. CDR3 in DNA: TGCGCCAGCAGCCCTTCGGGAGCAGGGCTTAACGAGCAGTACTTC. This codes for CASSPSGAGLNEQYF.